Detailed here is one TCR beta chain. The sample comes from a study of Graves' ophthalmopathy and Graves' hyperthyroidism. Amplifying from RNA transcripts, the study obtained TCR beta CDR3 regions. First-round RT-PCR used HTBI primers; second-round multiplex PCR followed. TCRdb re-analysed the multiplex PCR reads in MiXCR, keeping a single row per CDR3 protein. The table has 52,000 or so distinct CDR3 sequences, around 50% seen once. Germline loops: CDR1 SGHRS, CDR2 YFSETQ. The V end was cut by 4 bases, the J end by 4 bases, with 22 bases between. The CDR3 has 17 residues. The receptor was derived from an adult woman with Graves' ophthalmopathy. The sample was peripheral blood. V and J are TRBV5-1 and TRBJ2-3; TRBD2 might be the D (7 bases). CDR3 in amino acids: CASSPAILGAGADTQYF. The CDR3 nucleotides read TGCGCCAGCAGCCCCGCCATTTTGGGGGCGGGGGCAGATACGCAGTATTTT.